Included here is one T cell receptor beta chain sequence, with context. This CDR3 region has 16 residues. Losses at the gene ends were 5 bases for V and 6 bases for J; bases not matched to a gene: 13. Germline V gene data show CDR1 as MGHRA and CDR2 as YSYEKL. The protocol was immunoSEQ multiplex PCR, while the TCRdb copy is restricted to in-frame clones and leaves out a portion. Of 100,000 to 150,000 clones listed, roughly two thirds were seen once; the top ten hold around 2%. The data were taken from a study of blood T cell repertoires in COVID-19. On the study more broadly: Spain, Italy and the United States supplied samples that represented acute and convalescent COVID-19.

The gene calls are TRBV4-1 and TRBJ2-3, with 8 nucleotides matching TRBD1. Sequences were obtained from peripheral blood. This TCR came from a woman aged 70 to 79 with acute or convalescent COVID-19. The CDR3 reads CASSDKMGQVFDTQYF. The CDR3 DNA sequence: TGCGCCAGCAGCGATAAGATGGGACAGGTCTTCGATACGCAGTATTTT.